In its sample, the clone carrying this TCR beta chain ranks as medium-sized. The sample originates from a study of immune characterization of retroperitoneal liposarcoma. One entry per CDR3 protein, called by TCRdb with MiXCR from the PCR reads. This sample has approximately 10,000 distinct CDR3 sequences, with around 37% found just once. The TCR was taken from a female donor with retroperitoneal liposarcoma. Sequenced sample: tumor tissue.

CDR3 nucleotides: TGTGCCAGCAGTTCAGGACTAGCGGCCACAGATACGCAGTATTTT. It specifies CASSSGLAATDTQYF. The chain is built from TRBV6-1 and TRBJ2-3; 10 bases line up with TRBD2. With 5 bases clipped from V and 2 bases from J, the junction kept 4 bases outside the gene matches. The CDR3 totals 15 residues. CDR1 MNHNS and CDR2 SASEGT come from the germline V gene.